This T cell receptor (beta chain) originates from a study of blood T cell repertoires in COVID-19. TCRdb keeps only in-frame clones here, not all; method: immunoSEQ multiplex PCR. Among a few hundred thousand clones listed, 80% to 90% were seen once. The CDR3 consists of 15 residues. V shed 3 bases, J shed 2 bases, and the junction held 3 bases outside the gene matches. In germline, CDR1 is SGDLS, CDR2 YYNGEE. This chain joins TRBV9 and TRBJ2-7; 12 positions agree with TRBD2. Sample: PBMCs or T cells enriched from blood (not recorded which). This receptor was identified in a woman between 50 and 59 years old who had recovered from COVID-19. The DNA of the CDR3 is TGTGCCAGCAGCGGGACTAGCGGGATAGCCTACGAGCAGTACTTC. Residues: CASSGTSGIAYEQYF.